A selection of T cell receptor beta chains follows, all from one sample in a study of T cell changes during pregnancy in multiple sclerosis. The method was immunoSEQ multiplex PCR; TCRdb's version includes in-frame clones alone and lacks a portion of them. Of about 49,000 clones in the sample, around 94% are singletons; the top ten hold around 0.38%. This specimen was CD4+ T cells from peripheral blood mononuclear cells, taken in the second trimester of pregnancy. These TCRs come from a female donor in good health, enrolled as a control in a pregnancy study. CDR3s include the opening cysteine and the closing phenylalanine or tryptophan. The D gene is left open where the match is weak. Not every row has a clone size; where given, it reads once, few, many or a size class.

D: -; J: TRBJ1-4; length: 15; size: -; V: TRBV4-2; CDR3: CASSQDRRKNEKLFF; DNA: TGTGCCAGCAGCCAAGATCGGCGGAAGAATGAAAAACTGTTTTTT
D: TRBD2; J: TRBJ2-7; length: 17; size: -; V: TRBV7-2; CDR3: CASSLRPSGYISYEQYF; DNA: TGTGCCAGCAGCTTAAGGCCTAGCGGGTATATATCCTACGAGCAGTACTTC
D: -; J: TRBJ1-3; length: 12; size: few; V: TRBV19; CDR3: CASSMSTDTIYF; DNA: TGTGCCAGTAGTATGTCCACGGACACCATATATTTT
D: -; J: TRBJ1-2; length: 14; size: once; V: TRBV7-2; CDR3: CASSPETGNYGYTF; DNA: TGTGCCAGCAGTCCAGAAACGGGGAACTATGGCTACACCTTC
D: TRBD1; J: TRBJ2-7; length: 15; size: few; V: TRBV18; CDR3: CASSPGTGSSYEQYF; DNA: TGTGCCAGCTCACCCGGGACAGGGAGCTCCTACGAGCAGTACTTC
D: TRBD1; J: TRBJ1-1; length: 14; size: -; V: TRBV10-3; CDR3: CAISLTGVNTEAFF; DNA: TGTGCCATCAGCTTGACAGGGGTGAACACTGAAGCTTTCTTT
D: -; J: TRBJ2-7; length: 13; size: -; V: TRBV5-6; CDR3: CASSLDSPYEQYF; DNA: TGTGCCAGCAGCTTGGACAGCCCCTACGAGCAGTACTTC
D: -; J: TRBJ1-6; length: 18; size: -; V: TRBV19; CDR3: CASSISGPGESANSPLHF; DNA: TGTGCCAGTAGTATATCCGGCCCCGGGGAGTCTGCGAATTCACCCCTCCACTTT
D: -; J: TRBJ1-6; length: 15; size: -; V: TRBV18; CDR3: CASSPSGAGNSPLHF; DNA: TGTGCCAGCTCACCCTCAGGGGCAGGGAATTCACCCCTCCACTTT
D: -; J: TRBJ1-1; length: 16; size: -; V: TRBV13; CDR3: CASSLGIGQPNTEAFF; DNA: TGTGCCAGCAGCCTCGGGATAGGGCAGCCCAACACTGAAGCTTTCTTT
D: -; J: TRBJ2-3; length: 15; size: -; V: TRBV2; CDR3: CASSGGEFMIDTQYF; DNA: TGTGCCAGCAGTGGGGGGGAGTTCATGATAGATACGCAGTATTTT
D: -; J: TRBJ1-6; length: 18; size: -; V: TRBV5-5; CDR3: CASSLGLSGRSYNSPLHF; DNA: TGTGCCAGCAGCTTGGGATTATCAGGTCGCTCCTATAATTCACCCCTCCACTTT
D: -; J: TRBJ1-1; length: 11; size: -; V: TRBV2; CDR3: CASHLNTEAFF; DNA: TGTGCCAGTCATTTGAACACTGAAGCTTTCTTT
D: TRBD1; J: TRBJ1-2; length: 15; size: once; V: TRBV11-3; CDR3: CASSSGQAPNYGYTF; DNA: TGTGCCAGCAGCTCCGGACAGGCGCCAAACTATGGCTACACCTTC
D: TRBD1; J: TRBJ1-1; length: 16; size: -; V: TRBV18; CDR3: CASSSGTGGANTEAFF; DNA: TGTGCCAGCTCATCCGGGACAGGGGGCGCGAACACTGAAGCTTTCTTT
D: TRBD1; J: TRBJ1-4; length: 17; size: -; V: TRBV5-5; CDR3: CASSGTGQGVLGEKLFF; DNA: TGTGCCAGCAGCGGAACAGGACAGGGGGTCTTGGGTGAAAAACTGTTTTTT
D: TRBD1; J: TRBJ1-3; length: 16; size: -; V: TRBV19; CDR3: CASNRDRALSGNTIYF; DNA: TGTGCCAGTAATCGAGACAGGGCCCTCTCTGGAAACACCATATATTTT
D: -; J: TRBJ1-3; length: 12; size: -; V: TRBV30; CDR3: CAQVSSGNTIYF; DNA: TGTGCTCAAGTCAGCTCTGGAAACACCATATATTTT
D: -; J: TRBJ2-7; length: 15; size: -; V: TRBV6-5; CDR3: CASSYSGGPSYEQYF; DNA: TGTGCCAGCAGTTACTCAGGCGGGCCCTCCTACGAGCAGTACTTC
D: -; J: TRBJ1-1; length: 13; size: -; V: TRBV10-3; CDR3: CAIRTTGNTEAFF; DNA: TGTGCCATCAGGACGACAGGCAACACTGAAGCTTTCTTT
D: -; J: TRBJ1-4; length: 12; size: -; V: TRBV6-6; CDR3: CASSSRNEKLFF; DNA: TGTGCCAGCAGTTCTAGGAATGAAAAACTGTTTTTT
D: -; J: TRBJ2-1; length: 16; size: -; V: TRBV7-2; CDR3: CASSLSLVAAYNEQFF; DNA: TGTGCCAGCAGCTTATCGTTGGTGGCAGCCTACAATGAGCAGTTCTTC
D: TRBD2; J: TRBJ2-1; length: 17; size: once; V: TRBV7-8; CDR3: CASSSPVAGGHNNEQFF; DNA: TGTGCCAGCAGCTCGCCCGTAGCGGGGGGCCATAACAATGAGCAGTTCTTC
D: -; J: TRBJ1-1; length: 14; size: -; V: TRBV11-2; CDR3: CASRITGRRTEAFF; DNA: TGTGCCAGCAGGATTACGGGGAGGCGCACTGAAGCTTTCTTT
D: TRBD1; J: TRBJ1-3; length: 16; size: once; V: TRBV18; CDR3: CASSPTGVASGNTIYF; DNA: TGTGCCAGCTCACCTACAGGGGTTGCCTCTGGAAACACCATATATTTT
D: -; J: TRBJ1-1; length: 13; size: -; V: TRBV5-6; CDR3: CATGTGVRTEAFF; DNA: TGTGCCACAGGGACGGGGGTGCGCACTGAAGCTTTCTTT
D: TRBD2; J: TRBJ2-5; length: 16; size: -; V: TRBV4-3; CDR3: CASSNGVAGSQETQYF; DNA: TGCGCCAGCAGCAATGGGGTAGCGGGGTCTCAAGAGACCCAGTACTTC
D: -; J: TRBJ2-7; length: 14; size: -; V: TRBV16; CDR3: CASSHFRDPYEQYF; DNA: TGTGCCAGCAGCCACTTCAGGGATCCATACGAGCAGTACTTC
D: -; J: TRBJ1-2; length: 14; size: -; V: TRBV7-9; CDR3: CASSPGQDTYGYTF; DNA: TGTGCCAGCAGCCCGGGCCAGGACACCTATGGCTACACCTTC
D: TRBD1; J: TRBJ2-2; length: 14; size: -; V: TRBV2; CDR3: CASRGTVNTGELFF; DNA: TGTGCCAGCAGGGGGACAGTAAACACCGGGGAGCTGTTTTTT
D: -; J: TRBJ2-5; length: 13; size: -; V: TRBV7-9; CDR3: CASSLIRQETQYF; DNA: TGTGCCAGCAGCTTAATCCGCCAGGAGACCCAGTACTTC
D: -; J: TRBJ1-2; length: 13; size: -; V: TRBV2; CDR3: CASSEAPRAGYTF; DNA: TGTGCCAGCAGTGAAGCCCCCAGGGCCGGCTACACCTTC
D: -; J: TRBJ1-1; length: 14; size: -; V: TRBV11-3; CDR3: CASSSRTANTEAFF; DNA: TGTGCCAGCAGCTCCCGGACAGCGAACACTGAAGCTTTCTTT
D: -; J: TRBJ2-7; length: 18; size: -; V: TRBV7-2; CDR3: CASSLRYPGGRRSYEQYF; DNA: TGTGCCAGCAGCTTACGGTATCCCGGAGGCCGACGATCCTACGAGCAGTACTTC
D: TRBD2; J: TRBJ2-4; length: 18; size: once; V: TRBV30; CDR3: CAWSEELAGNLAKNIQYF; DNA: TGTGCCTGGAGTGAGGAACTAGCGGGGAATCTAGCCAAAAACATTCAGTACTTC
D: -; J: TRBJ1-1; length: 11; size: -; V: TRBV20-1; CDR3: CSASRGAEAFF; DNA: TGCAGTGCTAGCAGGGGAGCTGAAGCTTTCTTT
D: -; J: TRBJ1-4; length: 14; size: -; V: TRBV29-1; CDR3: CSVMGGGVGEKLFF; DNA: TGCAGCGTTATGGGAGGGGGGGTCGGAGAAAAACTGTTTTTT
D: -; J: TRBJ1-6; length: 14; size: -; V: TRBV6-6; CDR3: CASSYTGYGSPLHF; DNA: TGTGCCAGCAGTTACACGGGGTACGGTTCACCCCTCCACTTT
D: -; J: TRBJ2-7; length: 13; size: -; V: TRBV7-2; CDR3: CASSLPNSYEQYF; DNA: TGTGCCAGCAGCTTACCGAATAGCTACGAGCAGTACTTC
D: TRBD2; J: TRBJ2-5; length: 15; size: -; V: TRBV5-1; CDR3: CASSSGPSGQETQYF; DNA: TGCGCCAGCAGCAGCGGTCCTAGCGGGCAAGAGACCCAGTACTTC
D: TRBD1; J: TRBJ1-3; length: 14; size: -; V: TRBV7-9; CDR3: CASSPATGSSTIYF; DNA: TGTGCCAGCAGCCCAGCGACAGGGAGTAGCACCATATATTTT
D: TRBD2; J: TRBJ2-7; length: 17; size: -; V: TRBV7-2; CDR3: CASSSRASGGNYYEQYF; DNA: TGTGCCAGCAGCAGCCGCGCTAGCGGGGGGAACTACTACGAGCAGTACTTC
D: TRBD1; J: TRBJ2-7; length: 14; size: -; V: TRBV7-2; CDR3: CASSLNRGHYEQYF; DNA: TGTGCCAGCAGCTTAAACAGGGGGCACTACGAGCAGTACTTC
D: -; J: TRBJ2-2; length: 16; size: -; V: TRBV7-2; CDR3: CASSLSGGPNTGELFF; DNA: TGTGCCAGCAGCTTATCCGGGGGGCCGAACACCGGGGAGCTGTTTTTT
D: -; J: TRBJ2-1; length: 14; size: once; V: TRBV6-1; CDR3: CASSVDSAYNEQFF; DNA: TGTGCCAGCAGTGTCGATAGCGCCTACAATGAGCAGTTCTTC
D: TRBD1; J: TRBJ2-3; length: 18; size: -; V: TRBV19; CDR3: CASSPTRDRGSSTDTQYF; DNA: TGTGCCAGTAGCCCTACCCGGGACAGGGGCTCGAGCACAGATACGCAGTATTTT
D: -; J: TRBJ1-2; length: 13; size: -; V: TRBV7-9; CDR3: CASSLAGDYGYTF; DNA: TGTGCCAGCAGCTTAGCAGGGGACTATGGCTACACCTTC
D: -; J: TRBJ2-3; length: 14; size: -; V: TRBV5-8; CDR3: CASSLRGPTDTQYF; DNA: TGTGCCAGCAGCTTGAGGGGCCCCACAGATACGCAGTATTTT
D: -; J: TRBJ1-1; length: 15; size: -; V: TRBV5-1; CDR3: CASSLGGGRGTEAFF; DNA: TGCGCCAGCAGCTTGGGCGGGGGGCGCGGCACTGAAGCTTTCTTT
D: -; J: TRBJ1-5; length: 12; size: few; V: TRBV6-5; CDR3: CASGRDNQPQHF; DNA: TGTGCTAGCGGCAGGGACAATCAGCCCCAGCATTTT
D: -; J: TRBJ1-2; length: 13; size: -; V: TRBV11-2; CDR3: CASSSQGYYGYTF; DNA: TGTGCCAGCAGCTCCCAGGGGTACTATGGCTACACCTTC
D: TRBD1; J: TRBJ1-3; length: 17; size: -; V: TRBV19; CDR3: CASSTETGPYSGNTIYF; DNA: TGTGCCAGTAGTACAGAGACAGGGCCGTACTCTGGAAACACCATATATTTT
D: -; J: TRBJ2-7; length: 14; size: -; V: TRBV27; CDR3: CASSRGQVTYEQYF; DNA: TGTGCCAGCAGCCGAGGGCAGGTTACCTACGAGCAGTACTTC
D: -; J: TRBJ1-2; length: 15; size: once; V: TRBV10-3; CDR3: CAITSAPIGLYGYTF; DNA: TGTGCCATCACCAGCGCCCCGATTGGACTCTATGGCTACACCTTC
D: -; J: TRBJ1-6; length: 15; size: -; V: TRBV5-4; CDR3: CASSYSAGSISPLHF; DNA: TGTGCCAGCAGCTACTCGGCGGGATCGATTTCACCCCTCCACTTT